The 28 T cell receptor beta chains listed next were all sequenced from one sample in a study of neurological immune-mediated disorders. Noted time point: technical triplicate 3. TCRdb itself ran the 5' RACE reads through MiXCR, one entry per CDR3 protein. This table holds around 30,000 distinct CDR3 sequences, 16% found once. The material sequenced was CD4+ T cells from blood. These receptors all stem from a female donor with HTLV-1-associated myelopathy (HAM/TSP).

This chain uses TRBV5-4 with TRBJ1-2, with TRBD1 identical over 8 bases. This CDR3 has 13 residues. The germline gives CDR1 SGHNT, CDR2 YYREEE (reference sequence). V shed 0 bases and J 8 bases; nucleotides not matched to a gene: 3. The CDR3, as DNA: TGTGCCAGCAGCTTGGTGACAGGGGAGGGCTACACCTTC. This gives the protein CASSLVTGEGYTF.

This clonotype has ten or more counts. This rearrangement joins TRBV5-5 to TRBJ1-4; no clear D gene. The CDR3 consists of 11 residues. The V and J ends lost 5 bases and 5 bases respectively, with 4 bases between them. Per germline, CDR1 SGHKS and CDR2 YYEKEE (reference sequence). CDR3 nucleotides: TGTGCCAGCAGTAAAAATGAAAAACTGTTTTTT. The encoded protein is CASSKNEKLFF. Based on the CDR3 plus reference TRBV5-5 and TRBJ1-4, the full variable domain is DAGVTQSPTHLIKTRGQQVTLRCSPISGHKSVSWYQQVLGQGPQFIFQYYEKEERGRGNFPDRFSARQFPNYSSELNVNALLLGDSALYLCASSKNEKLFFGSGTQLSVL.

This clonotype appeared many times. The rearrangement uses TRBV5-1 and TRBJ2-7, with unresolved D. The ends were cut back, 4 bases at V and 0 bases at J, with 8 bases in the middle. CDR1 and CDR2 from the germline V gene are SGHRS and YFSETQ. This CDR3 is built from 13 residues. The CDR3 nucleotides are TGCGCCAGCAGCCTGGGTAGCTCCTACGAGCAGTACTTC. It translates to CASSLGSSYEQYF.

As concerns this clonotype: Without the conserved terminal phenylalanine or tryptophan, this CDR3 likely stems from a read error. DNA for the CDR3: TGTGCCAGCATCCTTGGGGGACACGACAATTCACCCCTCCACTTG. Its protein product is CASILGGHDNSPLHL. This chain connects TRBV12-3 or TRBV12-4 to TRBJ1-6; possible D gene TRBD1, 6 bases. The CDR3 has 15 amino acids. Trimming removed 7 bases at V and 7 bases at J, with 17 bases between.

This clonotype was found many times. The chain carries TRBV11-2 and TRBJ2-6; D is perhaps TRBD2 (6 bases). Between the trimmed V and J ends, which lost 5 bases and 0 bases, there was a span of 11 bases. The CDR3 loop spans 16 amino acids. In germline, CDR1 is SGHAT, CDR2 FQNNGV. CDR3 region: CASSLWGDSGANVLTF. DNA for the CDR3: TGTGCCAGCAGCCTCTGGGGGGACTCTGGGGCCAACGTCCTGACTTTC.

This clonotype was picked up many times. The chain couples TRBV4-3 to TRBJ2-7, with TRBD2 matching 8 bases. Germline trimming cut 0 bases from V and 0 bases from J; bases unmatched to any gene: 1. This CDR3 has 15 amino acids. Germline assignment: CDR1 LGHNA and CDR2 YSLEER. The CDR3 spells CASSQEAGVSYEQYF. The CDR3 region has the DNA TGCGCCAGCAGCCAAGAAGCGGGGGTCTCCTACGAGCAGTACTTC.

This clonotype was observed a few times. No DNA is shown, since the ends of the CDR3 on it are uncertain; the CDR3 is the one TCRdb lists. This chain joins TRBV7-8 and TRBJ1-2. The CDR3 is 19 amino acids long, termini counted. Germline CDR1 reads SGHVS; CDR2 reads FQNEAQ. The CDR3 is CASSFYICSARTVNYVYTF.

The CDR3 here is CSANPRTSIEQFF. The CDR3 region has the DNA TGCAGTGCTAACCCCCGGACTAGTATTGAGCAGTTCTTC. The rearrangement links TRBV20-1 to TRBJ2-1, with TRBD2 identical over 7 bases. Germline V gene sequence: CDR1 DFQATT, CDR2 SNEGSKA (reference sequence). The CDR3 covers 13 residues. V gave up 4 bases and J gave up 9 bases; unmatched junction bases: 9.

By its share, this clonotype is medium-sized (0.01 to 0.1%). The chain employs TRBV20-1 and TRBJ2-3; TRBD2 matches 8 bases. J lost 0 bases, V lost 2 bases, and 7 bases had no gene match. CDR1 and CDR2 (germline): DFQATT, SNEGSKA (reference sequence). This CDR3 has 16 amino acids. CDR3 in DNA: TGCAGTGCTAGATCCAGCGGGGGAGACAGCACAGATACGCAGTATTTT. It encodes CSARSSGGDSTDTQYF.

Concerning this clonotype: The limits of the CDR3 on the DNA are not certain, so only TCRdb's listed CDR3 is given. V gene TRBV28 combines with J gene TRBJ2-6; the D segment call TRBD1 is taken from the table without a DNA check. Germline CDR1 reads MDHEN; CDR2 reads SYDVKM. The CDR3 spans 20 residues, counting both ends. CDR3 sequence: CASSLPAWGQGSSGANVLNF.

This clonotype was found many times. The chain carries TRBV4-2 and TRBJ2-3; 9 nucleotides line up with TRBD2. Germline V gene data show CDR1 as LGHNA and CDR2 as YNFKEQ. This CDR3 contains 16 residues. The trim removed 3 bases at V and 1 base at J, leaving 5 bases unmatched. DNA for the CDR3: TGTGCCAGCAGCCAGGAAAAGCGGGGGGGCACAGATACGCAGTATTTT. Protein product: CASSQEKRGGTDTQYF.

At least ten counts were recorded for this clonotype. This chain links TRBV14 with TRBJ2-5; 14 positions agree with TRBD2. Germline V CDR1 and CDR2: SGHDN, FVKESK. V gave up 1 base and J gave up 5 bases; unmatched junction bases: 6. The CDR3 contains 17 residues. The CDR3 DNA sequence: TGTGCCAGCAGCCAAGGACAAAGGACTAGCGGGGGGGAGACCCAGTACTTC. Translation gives CASSQGQRTSGGETQYF.

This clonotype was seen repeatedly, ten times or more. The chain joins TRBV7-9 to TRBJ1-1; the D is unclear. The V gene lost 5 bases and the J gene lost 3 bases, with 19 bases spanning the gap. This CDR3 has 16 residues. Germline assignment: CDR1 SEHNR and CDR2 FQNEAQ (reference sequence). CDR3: CASSPILAGPHTEAFF. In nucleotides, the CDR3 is TGTGCCAGCAGCCCTATATTAGCCGGCCCTCACACTGAAGCTTTCTTT.

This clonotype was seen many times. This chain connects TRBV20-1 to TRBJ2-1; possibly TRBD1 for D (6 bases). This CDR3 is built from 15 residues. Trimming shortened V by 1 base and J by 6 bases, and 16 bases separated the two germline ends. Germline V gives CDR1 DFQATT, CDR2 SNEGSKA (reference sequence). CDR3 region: CSARVSQGLGNEQFF. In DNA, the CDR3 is TGCAGTGCTAGAGTGAGTCAGGGGTTGGGCAATGAGCAGTTCTTC.

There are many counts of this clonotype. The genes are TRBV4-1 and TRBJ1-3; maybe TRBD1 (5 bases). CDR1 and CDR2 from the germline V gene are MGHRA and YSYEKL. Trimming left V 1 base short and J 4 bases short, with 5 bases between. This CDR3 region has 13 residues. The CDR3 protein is CASSQAGGNTIYF. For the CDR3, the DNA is TGCGCCAGCAGCCAAGCAGGGGGAAACACCATATATTTT.

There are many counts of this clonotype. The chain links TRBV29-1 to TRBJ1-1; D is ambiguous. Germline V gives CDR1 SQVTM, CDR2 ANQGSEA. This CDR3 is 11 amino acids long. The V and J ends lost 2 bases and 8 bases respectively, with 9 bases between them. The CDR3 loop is CSVEYLEEAFF. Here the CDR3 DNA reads TGCAGCGTTGAATACCTTGAAGAAGCTTTCTTT.

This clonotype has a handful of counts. CDR3 region: CASSPNRQSTDTQYF. The CDR3, as DNA: TGTGCCAGCTCACCAAACAGACAGTCCACAGATACGCAGTATTTT. The chain is built from TRBV18 and TRBJ2-3, with D possibly being TRBD1 (5 bases). The CDR3 is made up of 15 amino acids. Deletions cut 2 bases from V and 2 bases from J, with 11 bases between. Germline-derived CDR1 and CDR2 are KGHSH and LQKENI.

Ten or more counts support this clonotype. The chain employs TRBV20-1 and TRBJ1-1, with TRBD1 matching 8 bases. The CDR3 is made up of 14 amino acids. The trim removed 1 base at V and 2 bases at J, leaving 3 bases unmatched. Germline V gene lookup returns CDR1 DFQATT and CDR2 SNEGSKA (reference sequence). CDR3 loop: CSARGDRGNTEAFF. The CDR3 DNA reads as TGCAGTGCTAGAGGTGACAGGGGTAACACTGAAGCTTTCTTT.

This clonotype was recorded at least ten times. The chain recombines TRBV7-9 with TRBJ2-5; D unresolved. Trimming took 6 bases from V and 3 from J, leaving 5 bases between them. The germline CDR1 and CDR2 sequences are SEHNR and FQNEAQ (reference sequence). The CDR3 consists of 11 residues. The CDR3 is CASSREETQYF. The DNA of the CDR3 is TGTGCCAGCAGTAGGGAAGAGACCCAGTACTTC.

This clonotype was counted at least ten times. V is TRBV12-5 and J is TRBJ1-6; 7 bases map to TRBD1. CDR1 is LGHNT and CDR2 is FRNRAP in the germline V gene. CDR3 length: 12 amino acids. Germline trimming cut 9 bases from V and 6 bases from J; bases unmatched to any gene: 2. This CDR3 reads CASTGVNSPLHF. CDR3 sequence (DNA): TGTGCTAGCACAGGGGTTAATTCACCCCTCCACTTT.

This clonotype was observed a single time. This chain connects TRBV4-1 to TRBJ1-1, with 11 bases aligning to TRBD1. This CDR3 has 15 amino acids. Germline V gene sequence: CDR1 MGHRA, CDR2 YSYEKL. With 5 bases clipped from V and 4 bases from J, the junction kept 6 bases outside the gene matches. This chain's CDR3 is CASSKGQGASTEAFF. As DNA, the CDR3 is TGCGCCAGCAGCAAAGGACAGGGGGCGAGCACTGAAGCTTTCTTT.

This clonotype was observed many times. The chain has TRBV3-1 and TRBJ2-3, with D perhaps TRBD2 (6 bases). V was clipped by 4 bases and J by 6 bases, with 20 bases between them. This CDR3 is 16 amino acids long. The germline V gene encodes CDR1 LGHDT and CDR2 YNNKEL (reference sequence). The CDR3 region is CASSPAGGSWSDTQYF. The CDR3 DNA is TGTGCCAGCAGCCCCGCTGGGGGGAGTTGGTCGGATACGCAGTATTTT.

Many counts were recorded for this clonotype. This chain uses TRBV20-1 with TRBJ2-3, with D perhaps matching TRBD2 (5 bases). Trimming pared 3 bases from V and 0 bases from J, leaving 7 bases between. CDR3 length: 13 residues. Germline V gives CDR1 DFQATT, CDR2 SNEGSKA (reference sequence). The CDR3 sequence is CSASGGSTDTQYF. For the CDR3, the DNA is TGCAGTGCTAGCGGCGGGAGCACAGATACGCAGTATTTT.

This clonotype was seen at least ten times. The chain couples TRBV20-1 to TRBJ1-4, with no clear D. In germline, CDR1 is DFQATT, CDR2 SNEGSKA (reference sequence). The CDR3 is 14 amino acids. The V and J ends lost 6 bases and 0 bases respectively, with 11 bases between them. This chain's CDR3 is CSAAAGTTNEKLFF. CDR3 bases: TGCAGTGCAGCCGCTGGTACAACTAATGAAAAACTGTTTTTT.

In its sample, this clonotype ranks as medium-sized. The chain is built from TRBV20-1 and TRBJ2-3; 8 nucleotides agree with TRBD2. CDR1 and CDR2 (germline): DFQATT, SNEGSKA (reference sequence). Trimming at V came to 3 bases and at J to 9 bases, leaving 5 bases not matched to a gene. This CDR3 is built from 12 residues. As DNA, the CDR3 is TGCAGTGCTAGCGGGAGGGCCGACACGCAGTATTTT. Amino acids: CSASGRADTQYF.

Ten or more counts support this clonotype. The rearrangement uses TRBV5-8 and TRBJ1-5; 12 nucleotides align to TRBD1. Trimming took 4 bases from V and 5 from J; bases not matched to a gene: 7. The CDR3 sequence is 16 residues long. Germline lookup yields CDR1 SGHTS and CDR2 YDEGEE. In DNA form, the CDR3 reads TGTGCCAGCAGCCCCGGGACAGGGGGCTTGGATCAGCCCCAGCATTTT. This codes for CASSPGTGGLDQPQHF. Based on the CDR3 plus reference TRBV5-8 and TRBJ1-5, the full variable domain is EAGVTQSPTHLIKTRGQQATLRCSPISGHTSVYWYQQALGLGLQFLLWYDEGEERNRGNFPPRFSGRQFPNYSSELNVNALELEDSALYLCASSPGTGGLDQPQHFGDGTRLSIL.

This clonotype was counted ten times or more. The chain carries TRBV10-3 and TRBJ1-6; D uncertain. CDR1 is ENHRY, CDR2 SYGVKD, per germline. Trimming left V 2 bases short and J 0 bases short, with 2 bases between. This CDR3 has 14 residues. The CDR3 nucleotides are TGTGCCATCAGTGAGGCCTCCTATAATTCACCCCTCCACTTT. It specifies CAISEASYNSPLHF.

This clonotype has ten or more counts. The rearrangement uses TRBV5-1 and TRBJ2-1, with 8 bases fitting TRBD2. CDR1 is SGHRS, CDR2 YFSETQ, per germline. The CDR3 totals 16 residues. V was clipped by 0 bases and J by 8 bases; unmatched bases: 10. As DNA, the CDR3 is TGCGCCAGCAGCTTGGGTGTCGGGAGGGCTTTCCATGAGCAGTTCTTC. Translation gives CASSLGVGRAFHEQFF.